This is a list of T cell receptor beta chains from one sample in a study of shared clonotypes between healthy human individuals. Produced via immunoSEQ multiplex PCR; TCRdb's table is partial and in-frame only. Of over 2 million clones listed, roughly 92% are singletons. The sequenced material came from naive CD4+ T cells from PBMCs. These receptors originate from a man aged 18 to 35 in good health. Some clones in this sample may be carry-over from other donors' samples. CDR3s include the opening cysteine and the closing phenylalanine or tryptophan. The D gene is left open where the match is weak. A clone size is listed for some rows: how often the clone was seen (once, few, many), or a class if it is expanded.

>TRBJ2-3|TRBV11-3|NA|NA
CASSSSTDTQYF
TGTGCCAGCAGCTCCTCCACAGATACGCAGTATTTT
>TRBJ2-7|TRBV7-2|NA|NA
CASSSPMVLVREQYF
TGTGCCAGCAGCTCCCCTATGGTGCTAGTTAGGGAGCAGTACTTC
>TRBJ1-2|TRBV6-5|TRBD1|once
CASSYRRQGANGYTF
TGTGCCAGCAGTTATCGGAGACAGGGGGCTAACGGCTACACCTTC
>TRBJ2-3|TRBV19|TRBD2|NA
CASRSQLAGPDTQYF
TGTGCCAGTAGAAGCCAACTAGCGGGGCCAGATACGCAGTATTTT
>TRBJ1-5|TRBV6-6|NA|NA
CASSFQGYSNQPQHF
TGTGCCAGCAGTTTCCAGGGTTATAGCAATCAGCCCCAGCATTTT
>TRBJ2-7|TRBV5-6|NA|NA
CASSPFREPSYEQYF
TGTGCCAGCAGCCCCTTCCGGGAGCCCTCCTACGAGCAGTACTTC
>TRBJ1-2|TRBV5-1|NA|NA
CASSLGVVSNYGYTF
TGCGCCAGCAGCTTGGGCGTGGTCAGTAACTATGGCTACACCTTC
>TRBJ1-2|TRBV2|NA|NA
CASSQGEAYGYTF
TGTGCCAGCAGTCAAGGGGAGGCCTATGGCTACACCTTC
>TRBJ2-2|TRBV6-5|NA|NA
CASTLSGTGELFF
TGTGCCAGCACTCTATCGGGCACCGGGGAGCTGTTTTTT
>TRBJ2-5|TRBV7-2|NA|NA
CASSSQYQETQYF
TGTGCCAGCAGCTCCCAGTACCAAGAGACCCAGTACTTC
>TRBJ1-2|TRBV5-4|NA|NA
CASSLVANYGYTF
TGTGCCAGCAGCTTAGTTGCTAACTATGGCTACACCTTC
>TRBJ1-5|TRBV18|NA|few
CASSPMSMGRLQPQHF
TGTGCCAGCTCACCTATGAGTATGGGGCGCCTACAGCCCCAGCATTTT
>TRBJ2-1|TRBV27|NA|NA
CASSLLAARSYNEQFF
TGTGCCAGCAGTTTACTGGCGGCCCGCTCCTACAATGAGCAGTTCTTC
>TRBJ1-5|TRBV25-1|NA|NA
CASSGGGTLGNQPQHF
TGTGCCAGCAGTGGCGGGGGTACTTTGGGCAATCAGCCCCAGCATTTT
>TRBJ2-1|TRBV9|NA|NA
CASSAAPGYNEQFF
TGTGCCAGCAGCGCCGCCCCTGGATACAATGAGCAGTTCTTC
>TRBJ2-6|TRBV28|NA|NA
CASLRGSGANVLTF
TGTGCCAGCTTAAGGGGCTCTGGGGCCAACGTCCTGACTTTC
>TRBJ2-5|TRBV5-1|NA|NA
CASSTSVIPETQYF
TGCGCCAGCAGCACTTCAGTCATCCCAGAGACCCAGTACTTC
>TRBJ1-3|TRBV2|TRBD1|NA
CASSATGGASGNTIYF
TGTGCCAGCAGTGCAACAGGGGGCGCTTCTGGAAACACCATATATTTT
>TRBJ2-7|TRBV28|NA|NA
CASSFVAEQYF
TGTGCCAGCAGTTTCGTGGCAGAGCAGTACTTC
>TRBJ2-2|TRBV14|TRBD2|NA
CASSWTSGRFHGELFF
TGTGCCAGCAGCTGGACTAGCGGGAGGTTCCACGGGGAGCTGTTTTTT